These 3 T cell receptor beta chains originate from one sample sequenced in a study of shared clonotypes between healthy human individuals. Repertoires were generated with immunoSEQ multiplex PCR, while TCRdb's copy carries only in-frame clones and drops some. The repertoire holds some 790,000 clones, with roughly 72% as singletons. The sample taken for sequencing was memory CD4+ T cells sorted from blood. Regarding subset: CD45RA-negative fraction. The origin of the receptors is a woman aged 30 to 39 in good health.

This sequence joins TRBV29-1 and TRBJ2-1, with 13 bases aligning to TRBD2. The CDR3 has 14 amino acids. Losses at the gene ends were 7 bases for V and 7 bases for J; bases not matched to a gene: 7. Germline V gives CDR1 SQVTM, CDR2 ANQGSEA. The CDR3 coding sequence is TGCAGCGCCCGACTAGCGGGAGGCTGGAATGAGCAGTTCTTC. Protein: CSARLAGGWNEQFF.

The gene calls are TRBV5-1 and TRBJ1-1; D is undetermined. V was pared by 0 bases and J by 2 bases, with 11 bases between. Per the germline V gene, CDR1 is SGHRS and CDR2 is YFSETQ. The CDR3 consists of 15 residues. The CDR3 spells CASSLDAVPNTEAFF. CDR3 in DNA: TGCGCCAGCAGCTTGGATGCAGTTCCTAACACTGAAGCTTTCTTT.

The chain is built from TRBV11-1 and TRBJ1-1; no clear D gene. Looked up from germline, CDR1 is SGHAT and CDR2 is FQDESV (reference sequence). V lost 2 bases and J 4 bases, leaving 5 bases between the germline ends. The CDR3 is 12 residues long. CDR3 protein: CASSLLGTEAFF. Written as DNA, the CDR3 is TGTGCCAGCAGCTTATTAGGCACTGAAGCTTTCTTT.